The text below deals with one T cell receptor (beta chain). Data came from immunoSEQ multiplex PCR; TCRdb stores just in-frame clones and leaves some out. Of under 150,000 clones detected, 85% to 90% appear once; the ten largest clones hold more than 1.5%. The sample comes from a study of PD-L1 blockade in urothelial cancer. Whole-study context: Patients had undergone 0 to 3 prior chemotherapy regimens. Investigators checked blood 3 weeks (second dose) and 6 weeks after treatment start. Across blood samples, T cells had a median count of approximately 130,000.

The time point was: peripheral blood 6 weeks after treatment start. Sample numbers ranged from 1 to 8 per patient, encompassing pretreatment and on-treatment collections. The CDR3 is 16 residues long. Germline V gene sequence: CDR1 SGHRS, CDR2 YFSETQ. The junction had 17 bases not matched to a gene; V was cut back by 5 bases and J by 7 bases. This chain joins TRBV5-1 and TRBJ2-7; 8 positions match TRBD2. This receptor was obtained from a man in his 60s with urothelial cancer. The sequencing here drew on PBMCs, taken around atezolizumab (anti-PD-L1) treatment. DNA of the CDR3: TGCGCCAGCAGGCCCCCGGGACTAGGGGCCACGAGGGAGCAGTACTTC. Its protein is CASRPPGLGATREQYF. Complete variable domain (other parts from reference TRBV5-1 and TRBJ2-7): KAGVTQTPRYLIKTRGQQVTLSCSPISGHRSVSWYQQTPGQGLQFLFEYFSETQRNKGNFPGRFSGRQFSNSRSEMNVSTLELGDSALYLCASRPPGLGATREQYFGPGTRLTVT.